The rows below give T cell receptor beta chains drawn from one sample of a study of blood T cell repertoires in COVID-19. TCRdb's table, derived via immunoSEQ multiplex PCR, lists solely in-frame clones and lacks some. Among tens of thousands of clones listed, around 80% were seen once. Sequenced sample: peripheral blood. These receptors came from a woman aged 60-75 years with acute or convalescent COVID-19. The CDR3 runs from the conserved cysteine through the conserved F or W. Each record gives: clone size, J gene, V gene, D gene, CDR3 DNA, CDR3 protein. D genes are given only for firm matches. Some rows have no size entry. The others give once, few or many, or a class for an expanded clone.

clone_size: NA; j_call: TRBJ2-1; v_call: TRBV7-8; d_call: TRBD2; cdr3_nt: TGTGCCAGCAGCATTGGACTAGCGGGAGGGCAGTCGTATGAGCAGTTCTTC; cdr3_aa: CASSIGLAGGQSYEQFF
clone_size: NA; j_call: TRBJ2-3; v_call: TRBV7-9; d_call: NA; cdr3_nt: TGTGCCAGCAGCTTACAACAGGATACGCAGTATTTT; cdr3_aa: CASSLQQDTQYF
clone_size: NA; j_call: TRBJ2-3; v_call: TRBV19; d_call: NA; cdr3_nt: TGTGCCAGTAGTATCAAGGGAGGAGATACGCAGTATTTT; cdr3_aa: CASSIKGGDTQYF
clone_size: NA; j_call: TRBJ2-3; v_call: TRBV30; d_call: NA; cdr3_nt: TGTGCCTGGGGAAATGGAGGGAGAGAGACAGATACGCAGTATTTT; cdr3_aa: CAWGNGGRETDTQYF
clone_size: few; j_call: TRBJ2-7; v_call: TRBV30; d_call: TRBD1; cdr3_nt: TGTGCCTGGAGTGCCTCGACAGGGAACTACGAGCAGTACTTC; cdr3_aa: CAWSASTGNYEQYF
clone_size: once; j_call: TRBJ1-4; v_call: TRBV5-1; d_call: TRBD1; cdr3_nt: TGCGCCAGCAGCTCGGGACAGACTAATGAAAAACTGTTTTTT; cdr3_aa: CASSSGQTNEKLFF
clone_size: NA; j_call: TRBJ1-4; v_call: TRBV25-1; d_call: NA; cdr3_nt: TGTGCCAGCAGTGAATGGGGGGGGAGTAATGAAAAACTGTTTTTT; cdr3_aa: CASSEWGGSNEKLFF
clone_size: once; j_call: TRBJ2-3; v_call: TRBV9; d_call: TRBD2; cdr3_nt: TGTGCCAGCAGGCCCGTAGGAGCGGGGGTGCTAGATACGCAGTATTTT; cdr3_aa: CASRPVGAGVLDTQYF
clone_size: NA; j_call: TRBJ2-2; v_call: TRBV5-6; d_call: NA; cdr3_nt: TGTGCCAGCAGCTTGGAACAGGGCACCGGGGAGCTGTTTTTT; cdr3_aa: CASSLEQGTGELFF
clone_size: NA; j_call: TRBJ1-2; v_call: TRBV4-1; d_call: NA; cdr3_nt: TGCGCCAGCGCCCAGGGAAAGGCTAACTATGGCTACACCTTC; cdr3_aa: CASAQGKANYGYTF
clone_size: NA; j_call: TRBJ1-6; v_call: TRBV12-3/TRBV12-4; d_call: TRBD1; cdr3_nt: TGTGCCAGCACGGGACAGTTAAATTCACCCCTCCACTTT; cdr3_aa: CASTGQLNSPLHF
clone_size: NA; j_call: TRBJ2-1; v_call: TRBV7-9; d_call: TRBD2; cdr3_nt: TGTGCCAGCAGCTCCCGCGGGAGCAGCGGTGAGAGTCCCTACAATGAGCAGTTCTTC; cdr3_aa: CASSSRGSSGESPYNEQFF
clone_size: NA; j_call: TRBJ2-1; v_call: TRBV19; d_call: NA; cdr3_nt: TGTGCCAGTAGGCCGGGAGCACGCTCCTACAATGAGCAGTTCTTC; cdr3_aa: CASRPGARSYNEQFF
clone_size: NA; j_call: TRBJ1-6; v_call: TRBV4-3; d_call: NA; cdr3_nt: TGCGCCAGCAGCCAACTTCCGGGGGTATCCCTCCACTTT; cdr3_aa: CASSQLPGVSLHF
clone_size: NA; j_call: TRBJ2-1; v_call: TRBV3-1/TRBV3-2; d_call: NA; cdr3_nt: TGTGCCAGCAGCCAAGGGCACAATGAGCAGTTCTTC; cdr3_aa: CASSQGHNEQFF
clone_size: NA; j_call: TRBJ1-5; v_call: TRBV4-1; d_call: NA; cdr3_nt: TGCGCCAGCAGCCCCCGAGCTGGGAGTAGCGACAATCAGCCCCAGCATTTT; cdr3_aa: CASSPRAGSSDNQPQHF
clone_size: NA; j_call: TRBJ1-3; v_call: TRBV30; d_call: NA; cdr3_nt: TGTGCCTGGGGCGGAGGTGGAGGGCTTGGAAACACCATATATTTT; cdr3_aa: CAWGGGGGLGNTIYF
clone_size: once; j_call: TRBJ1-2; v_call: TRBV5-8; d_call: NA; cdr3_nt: TGTGCCAGCAGCCTCGGGCAGGGCCCACCTAACTATGGCTACACCTTC; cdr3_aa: CASSLGQGPPNYGYTF
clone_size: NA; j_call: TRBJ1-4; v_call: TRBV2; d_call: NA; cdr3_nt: TGTGCCAGCAATCCCCAGGGGCTCTCCGGTGAAAAACTGTTTTTT; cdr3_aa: CASNPQGLSGEKLFF
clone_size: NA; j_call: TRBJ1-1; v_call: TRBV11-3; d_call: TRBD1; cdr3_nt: TGTGCCAGCAGCCCCAGGGGGCGCGAAGAGGGGGGTGGCACTGAAGCTTTCTTT; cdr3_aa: CASSPRGREEGGGTEAFF
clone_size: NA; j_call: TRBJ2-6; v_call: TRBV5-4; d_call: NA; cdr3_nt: TGTGCCAGCACCACACCTAGACAGTTCTCTGGGGCCAACGTCCTGACTTTC; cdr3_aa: CASTTPRQFSGANVLTF
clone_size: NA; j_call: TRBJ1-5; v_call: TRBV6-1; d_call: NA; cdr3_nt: TGTGCCAGCAGTGAAGGGGCAGGGAATCAGCCCCAGCATTTT; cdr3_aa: CASSEGAGNQPQHF
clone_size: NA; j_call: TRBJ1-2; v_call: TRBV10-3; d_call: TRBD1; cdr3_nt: TGTGCCATCAGTGAGTCAGCCGGGACAGGGCATTATGGCTACACCTTC; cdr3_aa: CAISESAGTGHYGYTF
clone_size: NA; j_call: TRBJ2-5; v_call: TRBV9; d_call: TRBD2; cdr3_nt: TGTGCCAGCAGCCCCACCCCGAGGCTAGCGGGGGATCAAGAGACCCAGTACTTC; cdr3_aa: CASSPTPRLAGDQETQYF
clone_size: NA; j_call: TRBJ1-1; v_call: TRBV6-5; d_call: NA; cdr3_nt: TGTGCCAGCAGTTACGGCATGGGGCAGGGCACTGAAGCTTTCTTT; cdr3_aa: CASSYGMGQGTEAFF
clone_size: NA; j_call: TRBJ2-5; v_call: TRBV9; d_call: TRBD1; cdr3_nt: TGTGCCAGCAGCGCCCAAGGACAGGGGGCCCAGTACTTC; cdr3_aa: CASSAQGQGAQYF
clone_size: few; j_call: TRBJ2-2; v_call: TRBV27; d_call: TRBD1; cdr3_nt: TGTGCCAGCAGTCTCTACAGGGGGCTGGCCGGGGAGCTGTTTTTT; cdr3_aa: CASSLYRGLAGELFF
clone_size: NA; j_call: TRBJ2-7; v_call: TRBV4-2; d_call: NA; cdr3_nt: TGTGCCAGCAGCCGTACCCCCCGGAGGGGATTAGCGGAGGGCCCCTACGAGCAGTACTTC; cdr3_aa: CASSRTPRRGLAEGPYEQYF
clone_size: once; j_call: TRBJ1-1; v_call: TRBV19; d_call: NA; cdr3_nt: TGTGCCAGTAGTACCGACAGAGAAGCTTTCTTT; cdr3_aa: CASSTDREAFF
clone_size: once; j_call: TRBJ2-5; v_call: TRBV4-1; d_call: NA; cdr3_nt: TGCGCCAGCAGATACGAGCGGATAAGTGGGACCCAGTACTTC; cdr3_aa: CASRYERISGTQYF
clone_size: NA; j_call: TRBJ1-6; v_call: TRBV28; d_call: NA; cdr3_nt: TGTGCCAGCAGTTTAGAAAGGGCAGGGGCTTCACCCCTCCACTTT; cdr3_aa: CASSLERAGASPLHF
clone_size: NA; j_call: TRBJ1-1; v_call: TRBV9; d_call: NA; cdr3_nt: TGTGCCAGCAGCGGGACTGCTTCGGGTGAAGCTTTCTTT; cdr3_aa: CASSGTASGEAFF
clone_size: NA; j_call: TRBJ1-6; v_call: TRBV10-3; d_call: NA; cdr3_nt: TGTGCCATCAGTGGACAAAATTCACCCCTCCACTTT; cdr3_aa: CAISGQNSPLHF
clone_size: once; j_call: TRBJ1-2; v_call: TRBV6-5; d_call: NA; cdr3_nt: TGTGCCAGCTCCACGGCGGGGGGCGTGGGGGGCTACACCTTC; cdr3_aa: CASSTAGGVGGYTF
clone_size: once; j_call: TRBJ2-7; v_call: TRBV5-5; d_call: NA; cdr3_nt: TGTGCCAGCAGCCCTCCACTCTCCTACGAGCAGTACTTC; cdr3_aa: CASSPPLSYEQYF
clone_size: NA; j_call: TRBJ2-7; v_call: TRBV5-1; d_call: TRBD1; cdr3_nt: TGCGCCAGCAGCTTGGTGCCAGGGGGCAGCGAGCAGTACTTC; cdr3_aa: CASSLVPGGSEQYF
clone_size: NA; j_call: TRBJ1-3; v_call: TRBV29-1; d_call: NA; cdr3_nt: TGCAGCGTTGAACCTCTCTCTGGAAACACCATATATTTT; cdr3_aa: CSVEPLSGNTIYF
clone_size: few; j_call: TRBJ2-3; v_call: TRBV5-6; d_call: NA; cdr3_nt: TGTGCCAGCAGCCGACTAGTGGCCACAGATACGCAGTATTTT; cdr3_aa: CASSRLVATDTQYF
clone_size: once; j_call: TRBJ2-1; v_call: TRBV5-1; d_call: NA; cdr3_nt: TGCGCCAGCAGCCCAGGACAGATCTACAATGAGCAGTTCTTC; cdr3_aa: CASSPGQIYNEQFF
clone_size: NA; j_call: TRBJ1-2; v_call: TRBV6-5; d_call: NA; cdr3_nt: TGTGCCAGCCGCCGCGACAGCACCTATGGCTACACCTTC; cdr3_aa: CASRRDSTYGYTF
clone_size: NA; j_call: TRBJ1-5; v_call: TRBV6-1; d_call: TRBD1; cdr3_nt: TGTGCCAGCAGTGAAGCCCGGGACAGTGATACTATCCCCCGACCCCAGCATTTT; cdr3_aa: CASSEARDSDTIPRPQHF
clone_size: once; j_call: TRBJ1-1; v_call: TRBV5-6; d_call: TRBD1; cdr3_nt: TGTGCCAGCAGCTTACAGGGGGGGACTGAAGCTTTCTTT; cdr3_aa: CASSLQGGTEAFF
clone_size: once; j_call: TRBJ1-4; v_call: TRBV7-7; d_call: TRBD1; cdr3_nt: TGTGCTAGCAGCCCTTGCCGGGACAGAGCTTTAGGACCAACTAATGAAAAACTGTTTTTT; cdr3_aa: CASSPCRDRALGPTNEKLFF
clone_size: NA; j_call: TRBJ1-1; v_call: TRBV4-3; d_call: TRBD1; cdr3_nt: TGCGCCAGCAGCCAAGATTACAGGGGTGGCACTGAAGCTTTCTTT; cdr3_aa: CASSQDYRGGTEAFF
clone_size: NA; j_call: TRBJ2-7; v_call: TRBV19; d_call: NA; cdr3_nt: TGTGCCAGTAGTAGATCGGACAGAGAATCCTACGAGCAGTACTTC; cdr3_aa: CASSRSDRESYEQYF
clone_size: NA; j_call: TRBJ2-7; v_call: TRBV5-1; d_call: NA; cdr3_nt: TGCGCCAGCAGCTCCGAAGACAGCTCCTACGAGCAGTACTTC; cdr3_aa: CASSSEDSSYEQYF
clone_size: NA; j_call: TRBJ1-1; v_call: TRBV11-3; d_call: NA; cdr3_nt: TGTGCCAGCAGCTCCTCCTGGACAGCCTCAAACACTGAAGCTTTCTTT; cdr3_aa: CASSSSWTASNTEAFF
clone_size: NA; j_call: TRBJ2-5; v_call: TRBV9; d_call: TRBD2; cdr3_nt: TGTGCCAGCAGTCTTCAGGCGGGGGGGCGGGAGACCCAGTACTTC; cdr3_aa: CASSLQAGGRETQYF
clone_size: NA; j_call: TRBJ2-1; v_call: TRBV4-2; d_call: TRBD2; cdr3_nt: TGTGCCAGCAGCCAAGTGGGCGCGGGGGACAATGAGCAGTTCTTC; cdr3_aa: CASSQVGAGDNEQFF
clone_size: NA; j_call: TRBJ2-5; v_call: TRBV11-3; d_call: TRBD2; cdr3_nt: TGTGCCAGCAGCTTAGGACTAGCAGGCGAGACCCAGTACTTC; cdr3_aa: CASSLGLAGETQYF
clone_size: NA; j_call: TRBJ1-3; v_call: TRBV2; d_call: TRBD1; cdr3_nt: TGTGCCAGCAGCCTCCACAGGGGCGAATTCGAAACCATATATTTT; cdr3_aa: CASSLHRGEFETIYF
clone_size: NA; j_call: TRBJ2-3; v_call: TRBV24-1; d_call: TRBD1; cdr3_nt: TGTGCCACCAGTGACCCGACAGGGAGCGCAGATACGCAGTATTTT; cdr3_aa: CATSDPTGSADTQYF
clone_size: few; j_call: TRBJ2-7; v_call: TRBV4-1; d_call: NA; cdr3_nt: TGCGCCAGCAGCCAAGATATGCGGTCTTGGGAGCAGTACTTC; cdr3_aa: CASSQDMRSWEQYF
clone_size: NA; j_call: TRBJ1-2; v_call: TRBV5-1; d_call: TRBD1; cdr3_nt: TGCGCCAGCAGCTCCCCTAAAGGGACAGGGGGCACCTCTAACTATGGCTACACCTTC; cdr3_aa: CASSSPKGTGGTSNYGYTF